The 10 T cell receptor beta chains presented below share a single source sample, sequenced in a study of T cell responses to AZD1222 COVID-19 vaccine (TCRdb year 2021). In light of the paper, this sample's time point label describes: baseline before first vaccination. Library generation was performed with the immunoSEQ multiplex PCR assay. Drawn from immuneACCESS, this table holds only the in-frame rearrangements with V and J called that TCRdb kept. Clones are partly lost; checked studies trace under half to an unresolved V gene and leave the rest unexplained. The sample has more than 95,000 clones on record, 90% to 95% of them singletons. Under 3.5% of the sample is in the top ten clones. The sample consisted of peripheral blood, taken on day 0 of AZD1222 vaccination. The receptors were gathered from an adult in good health.

The rearrangement links TRBV19 to TRBJ1-1; TRBD1 agrees at 12 bases. Germline CDR1 is LNHDA and CDR2 is SQIVND (reference sequence). Germline trimming cut 3 bases from V and 2 bases from J; bases unmatched to any gene: 4. The CDR3 has 16 residues. This CDR3 is CASSMGTGGYNTEAFF. The CDR3 DNA reads as TGTGCCAGTAGTATGGGGACAGGGGGCTACAACACTGAAGCTTTCTTT.

The chain joins TRBV19 to TRBJ1-1, with D perhaps TRBD1 (5 bases). This CDR3 has 14 amino acids. CDR1 LNHDA and CDR2 SQIVND come from the germline V gene (reference sequence). V shed 7 bases and J shed 0 bases, with 12 bases lying between them. CDR3 DNA: TGTGCCAGTACCCCAGCAGGGATGAACACTGAAGCTTTCTTT. Translation: CASTPAGMNTEAFF.

This clone has a handful of counts. The chain combines TRBV5-1 with TRBJ1-5; D is undetermined. V was clipped by 10 bases and J by 9 bases, with 11 bases between them. Germline CDR1 is SGHRS and CDR2 is YFSETQ. The CDR3 is 10 residues long. CDR3 in DNA: TGCGCCCCGGTCGGTAGGCCCCAGCATTTT. Its protein product is CAPVGRPQHF.

The chain carries TRBV4-1 and TRBJ2-4, with D possibly TRBD1 on 5 matching bases. The CDR3 spans 15 residues. V was pared by 2 bases and J by 4 bases, with 12 bases between. The germline V gene has CDR1 MGHRA and CDR2 YSYEKL. CDR3: CASSQPRDPKNIQYF. The CDR3 coding sequence is TGCGCCAGCAGCCAACCCAGGGATCCTAAAAACATTCAGTACTTC.

This chain uses TRBV7-2 with TRBJ1-2; D is ambiguous. The V gene lost 5 bases and the J gene lost 6 bases, with 16 bases spanning the gap. The V gene's germline CDR1 is SGHTA and CDR2 FQGNSA. The CDR3 runs to 14 residues. CDR3 nucleotides: TGTGCCAGCAGCACCAGACTAGACCTAAATGGCTACACCTTC. Translating it yields CASSTRLDLNGYTF.

The chain recombines TRBV25-1 with TRBJ2-7; D ambiguous. Germline assignment: CDR1 MGHDK and CDR2 SYGVNS. The CDR3 is made up of 13 amino acids. Trimming removed 7 bases from V and 3 bases from J, with 13 bases in between. CDR3 nucleotides: TGTGCCAGCATAGGACGCGACGGCTACGAGCAGTACTTC. Its protein is CASIGRDGYEQYF.

This sequence joins TRBV12-3 or TRBV12-4 and TRBJ1-5, with no clear D. The CDR3 has 12 residues. The V and J ends lost 2 bases and 9 bases respectively, with 8 bases between them. The DNA for the CDR3 is TGTGCCAGCAGTTTAATGAGGCTGCCCCAGCATTTT. This sequence encodes CASSLMRLPQHF.

Concerning this clone itself: One end of the junction fails to match germline, which may point to a read error. The chain is built from TRBV7-7 and TRBJ1-1, with D perhaps TRBD1 (5 bases). There are 13 residues in the CDR3. The germline CDR1 and CDR2 sequences are SSHAT and FNYEAQ (reference sequence). CDR3 in amino acids: CASSLQENTEAFF. DNA of the CDR3: TGTGCTAGCAGCTTACAGGAGAACACTGAAGCTTTCTTT.

The V and J genes are TRBV27 and TRBJ2-3; D is possibly TRBD1 (5 bases). This CDR3 region has 14 residues. The germline CDR1 and CDR2 sequences are MNHEY and SMNVEV (reference sequence). Deletions cut 0 bases from V and 3 bases from J, with 7 bases between. In DNA, the CDR3 is TGTGCCAGCAGTTTATCGGGGCGGACAGATACGCAGTATTTT. This sequence encodes CASSLSGRTDTQYF.

The V gene is TRBV19, the J gene TRBJ1-2; TRBD1 matches at 7 bases. This CDR3 is built from 13 residues. J gave up 6 bases and V 4 bases, and 5 bases lay outside the gene matches. From germline, CDR1 is LNHDA and CDR2 SQIVND (reference sequence). The CDR3, as DNA: TGTGCCAGTAGTAGAGGGGGCCAGAATGGCTACACCTTC. Protein: CASSRGGQNGYTF.